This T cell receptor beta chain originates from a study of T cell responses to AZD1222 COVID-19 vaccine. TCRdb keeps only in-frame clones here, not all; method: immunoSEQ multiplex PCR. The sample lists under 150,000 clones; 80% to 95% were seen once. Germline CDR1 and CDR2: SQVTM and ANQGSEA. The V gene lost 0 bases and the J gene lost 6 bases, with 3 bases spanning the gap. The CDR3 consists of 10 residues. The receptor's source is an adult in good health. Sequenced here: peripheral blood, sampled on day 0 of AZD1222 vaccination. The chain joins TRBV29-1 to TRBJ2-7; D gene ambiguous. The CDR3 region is CSVEDGEQYF. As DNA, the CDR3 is TGCAGCGTTGAAGATGGCGAGCAGTACTTC.